This entry lists 10 T cell receptor beta chains sequenced from one sample in a study of CD4 T cells in relation to SARS-CoV-2 and coronaviruses. The antigens these receptors bind are not known. Using immunoSEQ multiplex PCR, the repertoire was profiled, and TCRdb retains in-frame clones only, with some absent. The sample gives some 45,000 clones, roughly 80% of which show up once; 1.4% to 1.5% is in the top ten. The sequenced sample consisted of naive CD4+ T cells from PBMCs, cultured in vitro. Subset: naive CD4+ T cells isolated by negative enrichment. The receptors shown here come from an adult with COVID-19.

The rearrangement links TRBV6-2 or TRBV6-3 to TRBJ2-6, with 8 bases aligning to TRBD1. Losses at the gene ends were 6 bases for V and 0 bases for J; bases not matched to a gene: 4. Looked up from germline, CDR1 is MNHEY and CDR2 is SVGEGT. There are 16 residues in the CDR3. Here the CDR3 DNA reads TGTGCCAGCAGCAAAACAGGGGGCTCTGGGGCCAACGTCCTGACTTTC. This gives the protein CASSKTGGSGANVLTF.

The gene calls are TRBV5-1 and TRBJ2-5; either TRBD1 or TRBD2 may supply D (7 bases each). Germline V gives CDR1 SGHRS, CDR2 YFSETQ. The CDR3 covers 14 residues. The V end lost 2 bases, the J end lost 5 bases, and 13 bases lay between the germline ends. The CDR3 protein is CASSFRGGRETQYF. Written as DNA, the CDR3 is TGCGCCAGCAGCTTCAGGGGGGGGCGGGAGACCCAGTACTTC.

The chain links TRBV4-3 to TRBJ2-7; TRBD2 aligns across 10 bases. Germline trimming cut 0 bases from V and 3 bases from J; bases unmatched to any gene: 8. Germline lookup yields CDR1 LGHNA and CDR2 YSLEER. The CDR3 covers 17 residues. The CDR3 is CASSQDSEAGGNYEQYF. The CDR3 DNA reads as TGCGCCAGCAGCCAAGATAGCGAAGCGGGAGGGAACTACGAGCAGTACTTC.

The chain carries TRBV2 and TRBJ1-5; the D gene is possibly TRBD1 (5 bases). The germline V gene has CDR1 SNHLY and CDR2 FYNNEI. V lost 6 bases, J lost 7 bases, and 16 bases lay in between. This CDR3 has 14 residues. Here the CDR3 reads CASRQGFAGQPQHF. The DNA of the CDR3 is TGTGCCAGCAGGCAGGGATTCGCGGGCCAGCCCCAGCATTTT.

This clone was counted only a few times. V is TRBV2 and J is TRBJ1-4, with 7 nucleotides matching TRBD1. CDR1 and CDR2 from the germline V gene are SNHLY and FYNNEI. CDR3 length: 13 amino acids. With V trimmed by 11 bases and J by 3 bases, 6 bases remained unmatched. CDR3 protein: CASQTGPNEKLFF. For the CDR3, the DNA is TGTGCCTCTCAGACAGGGCCTAATGAAAAACTGTTTTTT.

The gene calls are TRBV28 and TRBJ2-4, with 8 bases fitting TRBD2. There are 20 residues in the CDR3. Per germline, CDR1 MDHEN and CDR2 SYDVKM. Unmatched junction bases numbered 17, after V lost 3 bases and J lost 1 base. CDR3 DNA sequence: TGTGCCAGCAGTTTCAGCCCCCTCCTACGCGCGGGGGGTGCCAAAAACATTCAGTACTTC. Its protein is CASSFSPLLRAGGAKNIQYF. Full variable domain (rest looked up from reference TRBV28 and TRBJ2-4): DVKVTQSSRYLVKRTGEKVFLECVQDMDHENMFWYRQDPGLGLRLIYFSYDVKMKEKGDIPEGYSVSREKKERFSLILESASTNQTSMYLCASSFSPLLRAGGAKNIQYFGAGTRLSVL.

V is TRBV4-1 and J is TRBJ2-1; D unresolved. This CDR3 has 13 residues. CDR1 is MGHRA and CDR2 is YSYEKL in the germline V gene. V was clipped by 3 bases and J by 8 bases, with 11 bases between them. The CDR3 DNA follows: TGCGCCAGCAGCCACCTGGGCTTGGATGAGCAGTTCTTC. Protein: CASSHLGLDEQFF.

The V and J genes are TRBV6-5 and TRBJ1-5; D is uncertain. The CDR3 spans 13 residues. Trimming removed 10 bases at V and 3 bases at J, with 13 bases between. The germline V gene has CDR1 MNHEY and CDR2 SVGAGI. The CDR3 nucleotides read TGTGCCACCCGGGTAGATGACAATCAGCCCCAGCATTTT. It translates to CATRVDDNQPQHF.

The rearrangement uses TRBV6-8 and TRBJ2-7; no clear D gene. The V end was cut by 9 bases, the J end by 1 base, with 19 bases between. The V gene's germline CDR1 is MNHGY and CDR2 SAAAGT. The CDR3 length is 15 residues. CDR3 DNA sequence: TGTGCCAGTCGATTAGGACCGAGTACGTCCTACGAGCAGTACTTC. This codes for CASRLGPSTSYEQYF.

The chain has TRBV10-1 and TRBJ2-2, with 8 bases that match TRBD2. CDR3 length: 16 amino acids. CDR1 and CDR2 from the germline V gene are WNHNN and SYGVQD (reference sequence). The trim removed 7 bases at V and 4 bases at J, leaving 11 bases unmatched. The CDR3 spells CASIRRISGITGELFF. CDR3 DNA: TGCGCCAGCATAAGACGGATTAGCGGGATCACCGGGGAGCTGTTTTTT.